The next 17 T cell receptor beta chains were all read from a single sample in a study of molecular identifiers for immune sequencing clone quantification. TCRdb recomputed calls from the PCR reads with MiXCR, one row per CDR3 protein. The sample yields hundreds of thousands of distinct CDR3 sequences, about 25% seen once. Specimen: naive CD8+ T cells from blood, with Jurkat cell RNA spiked in. Subset given: FACS-sorted CD8+CD4-CCR7+CD45RA+ naive T cells. The origin of the receptors is a human donor in good health. Some libraries in this study had Jurkat cell RNA spiked in.

The CDR3 bases are TGTGCCAGTAGTATTGATCTGGGTCAGCGGGCTTTCTTT. It translates to CASSIDLGQRAFF. This rearrangement joins TRBV19 to TRBJ1-1, with unresolved D. CDR3 length equals 13 residues. V dropped 3 bases and J dropped 11 bases, with 16 bases sitting between them. CDR1 is LNHDA, CDR2 SQIVND, per germline (reference sequence). Full variable domain (remainder filled in from reference TRBV19 and TRBJ1-1): DGGITQSPKYLFRKEGQNVTLSCEQNLNHDAMYWYRQDPGQGLRLIYYSQIVNDFQKGDIAEGYSVSREKKESFPLTVTSAQKNPTAFYLCASSIDLGQRAFFGQGTRLTVV.

This clonotype was counted ten times or more. V and J are TRBV10-3 and TRBJ2-3; 7 bases are shared with TRBD2. The length of the CDR3 is 15 residues. J lost 6 bases, V lost 2 bases, and 8 bases had no gene match. The germline V gene encodes CDR1 ENHRY and CDR2 SYGVKD. The CDR3 DNA sequence: TGTGCCATCAGTGAGCCCGAGGGAGGGCCGGATACGCAGTATTTT. Translated, it gives CAISEPEGGPDTQYF.

A note on this clonotype: This clone may be a read error of a much larger clone one base away. The chain is built from TRBV7-6 and TRBJ1-1, with D possibly matching TRBD1 (5 bases). The ends were cut back, 2 bases at V and 4 bases at J, with 11 bases in the middle. CDR3 size: 14 residues. Per the germline V gene, CDR1 is SGHVS and CDR2 is FNYEAQ. The DNA for the CDR3 is TGTGCCAGCAGCTTACACCAGGGCGCCACTGAAGCTTTCTTT. Translated: CASSLHQGATEAFF.

This clonotype was recorded a few times. The J gene is TRBJ2-1, the V gene TRBV2; 10 bases fit TRBD2. Trimming at V came to 7 bases and at J to 0 bases, leaving 6 bases not matched to a gene. The CDR3 covers 16 residues. The germline CDR1 and CDR2 sequences are SNHLY and FYNNEI. Written as DNA, the CDR3 is TGTGCCAGCAAAGCCGGGACTAGCGCCTCCTACAATGAGCAGTTCTTC. This sequence encodes CASKAGTSASYNEQFF.

Concerning this clonotype: A much larger clone is a single base away; this may be a read error. V and J are TRBV4-3 and TRBJ2-3; no clear D gene. Trimming left V 2 bases short and J 5 bases short, with 8 bases between. This CDR3 is built from 13 residues. Per the germline V gene, CDR1 is LGHNA and CDR2 is YSLEER. CDR3 in amino acids: CASSQFRGDTQYF. In DNA form, the CDR3 reads TGCGCCAGCAGCCAATTTCGTGGAGATACGCAGTATTTT.

This clonotype showed up many times. The rearrangement uses TRBV6-5 and TRBJ2-5; D might be TRBD1 (6 bases). Germline V gives CDR1 MNHEY, CDR2 SVGAGI. With 5 bases removed from V and 1 base from J, the gap between germline ends came to 14 bases. The CDR3 is 15 residues long. CDR3 region: CASSLNVGGQETQYF. CDR3 bases: TGTGCCAGCAGTCTAAATGTAGGGGGCCAAGAGACCCAGTACTTC.

As for this clonotype: One end of the junction fails to match germline, which may point to a read error. V gene TRBV4-1 combines with J gene TRBJ2-3, with D maybe TRBD1 (5 bases). The CDR3 is 14 residues long. Germline assignment: CDR1 MGHRA and CDR2 YSYEKL. Here the CDR3 reads CASSKDSSTDTQYF. In DNA form, the CDR3 reads TGCGCCAGCAGCAAAGACAGTAGCACAGATACGCAGTATTTT.

This clonotype was observed a few times. V gene TRBV5-6 combines with J gene TRBJ1-1, with a tentative D call TRBD1 (6 bases). With 5 bases removed from V and 0 bases from J, the gap between germline ends came to 14 bases. CDR1 is SGHDT and CDR2 is YYEEEE in the germline V gene. The CDR3 spans 15 residues. In DNA, the CDR3 is TGTGCCAGCAGTCATGACGGACAGCTGAACACTGAAGCTTTCTTT. Protein product: CASSHDGQLNTEAFF.

This clonotype was seen a handful of times. This chain connects TRBV4-2 to TRBJ2-1; either TRBD1 or TRBD2 may fit D (6 bases each). The CDR3 has 13 residues. Germline CDR1 reads LGHNA; CDR2 reads YNFKEQ. Trimming took off 3 bases at V and 9 bases at J, with 12 bases between the two ends. The CDR3 loop is CASSQGGRPEQFF. The DNA of the CDR3 is TGTGCCAGCAGCCAGGGGGGCCGGCCTGAGCAGTTCTTC.

About this clonotype itself: A read error may be the cause here, since a much bigger clone is one base away. It is likely a read error, because the conserved phenylalanine at the end of the CDR3 is missing. The chain employs TRBV29-1 and TRBJ2-1, with D possibly matching TRBD2 (5 bases). The CDR3 covers 13 residues. The V end was cut by 5 bases, the J end by 2 bases, with 10 bases between. From germline, CDR1 is SQVTM and CDR2 ANQGSEA. The DNA of the CDR3 is TGCAGCGTTTACGGGGAAACCTACAATGAGCAGTTCTCC. It yields the protein CSVYGETYNEQFS.

This clonotype was recorded at least ten times. V usage is TRBV12-3 or TRBV12-4 and J usage is TRBJ1-4; 7 bases are a match to TRBD1. The CDR3 covers 19 residues. The junction had 15 bases not matched to a gene; V was cut back by 5 bases and J by 0 bases. CDR3 sequence (DNA): TGTGCCAGCAGTATCTCCCCCGGGACAGACAACCCAACTAATGAAAAACTGTTTTTT. This gives the protein CASSISPGTDNPTNEKLFF.

This clonotype came up many times. The rearrangement links TRBV14 to TRBJ2-6; D not resolved. The V gene lost 4 bases and the J gene lost 1 base, with 17 bases spanning the gap. Germline CDR1 SGHDN, CDR2 FVKESK. CDR3 length: 18 residues. CDR3: CASSLGWADTSGANVLTF. The CDR3 DNA follows: TGTGCCAGCAGCCTTGGCTGGGCTGATACATCTGGGGCCAACGTCCTGACTTTC.

This clonotype has only a few counts. A much more abundant neighbour one base away suggests this may be a read error. The gene calls are TRBV29-1 and TRBJ1-1, with a possible D match to TRBD1 (5 bases). The V end lost 3 bases, the J end lost 8 bases, and 10 bases lay between the germline ends. The V gene's germline CDR1 is SQVTM and CDR2 ANQGSEA. The CDR3 covers 11 residues. CDR3 nucleotides: TGCAGCGTTGATGAGTGGGGGGAAGCTTTCTTT. It is translated as CSVDEWGEAFF. Full variable domain (missing parts from reference TRBV29-1 and TRBJ1-1): SAVISQKPSRDICQRGTSLTIQCQVDSQVTMMFWYRQQPGQSLTLIATANQGSEATYESGFVIDKFPISRPNLTFSTLTVSNMSPEDSSIYLCSVDEWGEAFFGQGTRLTVV.

In its sample, this clonotype was seen a few times. This chain uses TRBV15 with TRBJ1-5; D remains unclear. V shed 1 base and J shed 7 bases, with 5 bases lying between them. The length of the CDR3 is 12 residues. Germline V gene lookup returns CDR1 LNHNV and CDR2 YYDKDF (reference sequence). DNA for the CDR3: TGTGCCACCAGCAGAGGCGGGCAGCCCCAGCATTTT. Residues: CATSRGGQPQHF.

This clonotype was recorded many times. The chain has TRBV7-9 and TRBJ2-2; D gene uncertain. This CDR3 has 13 amino acids. Trimming took 4 bases from V and 4 from J, leaving 7 bases between them. CDR1 SEHNR and CDR2 FQNEAQ come from the germline V gene (reference sequence). CDR3 coding DNA: TGTGCCAGCAGCTCGGCCCTCACCGGGGAGCTGTTTTTT. It specifies CASSSALTGELFF.

In this sample, this clonotype turned up many times. The chain links TRBV4-3 to TRBJ2-7, with 7 bases matching TRBD2. Per germline, CDR1 LGHNA and CDR2 YSLEER. The CDR3 is made up of 16 amino acids. With V trimmed by 0 bases and J by 4 bases, 9 bases remained unmatched. For the CDR3, the DNA is TGCGCCAGCAGCCAAGATAGTTCGGGGGGTTTGTACGAGCAGTACTTC. Encoded protein: CASSQDSSGGLYEQYF.

Points on this clonotype: One end of the junction fails to match germline, which may point to a read error. The V and J genes are TRBV20-1 and TRBJ2-3, with 7 bases matching TRBD2. CDR1 is DFQATT and CDR2 is SNEGSKA in the germline V gene (reference sequence). The CDR3 has 19 amino acids. The CDR3 sequence: CGAPGRGIRLAPTTGAQDF. CDR3 DNA: TGCGGTGCTCCAGGGAGGGGAATTCGACTGGCGCCTACCACAGGTGCGCAGGATTTT.